What follows are 19 T cell receptor beta chains derived from one specimen sequenced in a study of cytomegalovirus exposure and HLA in healthy donors. Assay used: immunoSEQ multiplex PCR; TCRdb lists only in-frame clones, some missing. The sample has 150,000 to 200,000 clones; roughly 88% are singletons. The sequencing sample was made of PBMCs. Source of these receptors: a woman in her 30s in good health and CMV-seropositive.

The chain couples TRBV7-6 to TRBJ2-1, with 7 positions matching TRBD2. This CDR3 comprises 18 residues. In germline, CDR1 is SGHVS, CDR2 FNYEAQ. Trimming removed 5 bases from V and 5 bases from J; junction bases left unmatched: 18. CDR3 sequence (DNA): TGTGCCAGCAGCGCAACCCGGGAGGCAGGGTATACTCACAATGAGCAGTTCTTC. Its protein product is CASSATREAGYTHNEQFF.

This chain joins TRBV2 and TRBJ1-2; D unresolved. CDR1 is SNHLY, CDR2 FYNNEI, per germline. V shed 3 bases and J shed 4 bases, with 9 bases lying between them. This CDR3 is built from 13 residues. The CDR3 DNA reads as TGTGCCAGCAGTGATAGAGGGATCTATGGCTACACCTTC. Translation gives CASSDRGIYGYTF.

The chain joins TRBV7-9 to TRBJ2-2, with 10 bases matching TRBD2. V lost 3 bases, J lost 4 bases, and 8 bases stayed unmatched. The CDR3 sequence is 17 residues long. In germline, CDR1 is SEHNR, CDR2 FQNEAQ (reference sequence). CDR3 loop: CASSFGQAGGLTGELFF. In DNA form, the CDR3 reads TGTGCCAGCAGCTTCGGACAAGCGGGAGGGCTCACCGGGGAGCTGTTTTTT.

CDR3 protein: CASTPPNYGYTF. CDR3 DNA: TGTGCCAGCACCCCCCCGAACTATGGCTACACCTTC. The chain carries TRBV2 and TRBJ1-2; D gene ambiguous. CDR3 size: 12 residues. Deletions cut 7 bases from V and 2 bases from J, with 8 bases between. CDR1 and CDR2 (germline): SNHLY, FYNNEI.

This clone has just a few counts. The genes are TRBV2 and TRBJ2-7; 7 positions match TRBD1. With 8 bases clipped from V and 1 base from J, the junction kept 5 bases outside the gene matches. The CDR3 has 13 residues. The germline gives CDR1 SNHLY, CDR2 FYNNEI. As DNA, the CDR3 is TGTGCCAGCTCGGGACAGCTTTCCTACGAGCAGTACTTC. Amino acid sequence: CASSGQLSYEQYF.

V usage is TRBV11-2 and J usage is TRBJ2-7; 10 bases match TRBD1. The CDR3 loop spans 15 amino acids. Germline V CDR1 and CDR2: SGHAT, FQNNGV. Losses at the gene ends were 3 bases for V and 3 bases for J; bases not matched to a gene: 5. This CDR3 is CASSFGQGGYYEQYF. CDR3 coding DNA: TGTGCCAGCAGCTTCGGACAGGGGGGATACTACGAGCAGTACTTC.

The chain employs TRBV28 and TRBJ1-5; D might be TRBD1 (5 bases). The ends were cut back, 5 bases at V and 4 bases at J, with 12 bases in the middle. Per the germline V gene, CDR1 is MDHEN and CDR2 is SYDVKM. The CDR3 is 14 amino acids. The CDR3 DNA follows: TGTGCCAGCAGTGATGGCAACAGGAATCAGCCCCAGCATTTT. The encoded protein is CASSDGNRNQPQHF. Together with reference TRBV28 and TRBJ1-5, the CDR3 gives the full variable domain: DVKVTQSSRYLVKRTGEKVFLECVQDMDHENMFWYRQDPGLGLRLIYFSYDVKMKEKGDIPEGYSVSREKKERFSLILESASTNQTSMYLCASSDGNRNQPQHFGDGTRLSIL.

V and J are TRBV5-1 and TRBJ1-2; D gene uncertain. The CDR3 covers 13 residues. V was trimmed by 6 bases and J by 1 base, leaving 10 bases between them. Germline CDR1 SGHRS, CDR2 YFSETQ. CDR3 amino acids: CASTPAGNYGYTF. CDR3 nucleotides: TGCGCCAGCACCCCAGCGGGTAACTATGGCTACACCTTC. The full variable domain, its missing parts supplied by reference TRBV5-1 and TRBJ1-2, is KAGVTQTPRYLIKTRGQQVTLSCSPISGHRSVSWYQQTPGQGLQFLFEYFSETQRNKGNFPGRFSGRQFSNSRSEMNVSTLELGDSALYLCASTPAGNYGYTFGSGTRLTVV.

The chain couples TRBV5-1 to TRBJ2-1, with 11 nucleotides matching TRBD2. The CDR3 sequence is 15 residues long. V dropped 0 bases and J dropped 9; count of bases not matched to a gene: 5. Per the germline V gene, CDR1 is SGHRS and CDR2 is YFSETQ. As DNA, the CDR3 is TGCGCCAGCAGCTTGGAACTAGCGGGAGTAGCTGAGCAGTTCTTC. This gives the protein CASSLELAGVAEQFF.

The V and J genes are TRBV28 and TRBJ1-2, with 9 bases aligning to TRBD1. This CDR3 has 14 amino acids. Germline V gene lookup returns CDR1 MDHEN and CDR2 SYDVKM. V dropped 4 bases and J dropped 2; count of bases not matched to a gene: 2. CDR3 region: CASSSGQGNYGYTF. The CDR3 nucleotides read TGTGCCAGCAGTTCGGGACAGGGAAACTATGGCTACACCTTC.

J is TRBJ2-1 and V is TRBV7-9, with TRBD2 matching over 9 bases. The germline gives CDR1 SEHNR, CDR2 FQNEAQ (reference sequence). Trimming at V came to 4 bases and at J to 6 bases, leaving 10 bases not matched to a gene. This CDR3 is built from 16 residues. As DNA, the CDR3 is TGTGCCAGCAGCTACCTTAACGCGGGAGGGAGCAATGAGCAGTTCTTC. Translation gives CASSYLNAGGSNEQFF.

The chain joins TRBV4-1 to TRBJ2-7; 10 positions agree with TRBD2. V lost 0 bases to trimming and J lost 4 bases; unmatched junction nucleotides: 6. Germline V gives CDR1 MGHRA, CDR2 YSYEKL. The CDR3 length is 16 residues. The DNA for the CDR3 is TGCGCCAGCAGCCAAGATCCGGAGACTAGCGGGTACGAGCAGTACTTC. Residues: CASSQDPETSGYEQYF.

This clone was seen a few times. The V gene is TRBV7-9, the J gene TRBJ1-5; a possible D gene is TRBD1 (5 bases). V lost 0 bases, J lost 6 bases, and 12 bases lay in between. The CDR3 extends over 15 amino acids. Germline-derived CDR1 and CDR2 are SEHNR and FQNEAQ (reference sequence). The CDR3 region has the DNA TGTGCCAGCAGCTTAGCGAACGGCGGGGGTCAGCCCCAGCATTTT. Translation gives CASSLANGGGQPQHF.

This clone was detected only once. The rearrangement links TRBV2 to TRBJ1-2; D gene ambiguous. CDR3 size: 12 residues. Per the germline V gene, CDR1 is SNHLY and CDR2 is FYNNEI. Between the trimmed V and J ends, which lost 7 bases and 4 bases, there was a span of 10 bases. The CDR3 region has the DNA TGTGCCAGCACGAGGGAAGGCTATGGCTACACCTTC. Protein: CASTREGYGYTF. Looking up the rest from reference TRBV2 and TRBJ1-2 gives the full variable domain: EPEVTQTPSHQVTQMGQEVILRCVPISNHLYFYWYRQILGQKVEFLVSFYNNEISEKSEIFDDQFSVERPDGSNFTLKIRSTKLEDSAMYFCASTREGYGYTFGSGTRLTVV.

The chain has TRBV11-2 and TRBJ2-7; 7 bases align to TRBD1. Germline trimming cut 5 bases from V and 4 bases from J; bases unmatched to any gene: 17. This CDR3 has 17 residues. Per the germline V gene, CDR1 is SGHAT and CDR2 is FQNNGV. The CDR3 nucleotides read TGTGCCAGCAGCCTAGGCGACAGGGTCAGATCCATATACGAGCAGTACTTC. Protein: CASSLGDRVRSIYEQYF.

This chain links TRBV28 with TRBJ2-7, with 8 nucleotides matching TRBD2. The CDR3 is made up of 14 amino acids. V gave up 6 bases and J gave up 1 base; unmatched junction bases: 5. Germline V gene sequence: CDR1 MDHEN, CDR2 SYDVKM. The CDR3 nucleotides are TGTGCCAGCAGACTAGCGGTTCCGTCCTACGAGCAGTACTTC. It yields the protein CASRLAVPSYEQYF.

The chain is built from TRBV5-6 and TRBJ2-7, with 14 bases fitting TRBD2. The J segment lost 6 bases and the V segment lost 3 bases, leaving 5 bases of the junction unmatched. The CDR3 totals 15 residues. CDR1 is SGHDT and CDR2 is YYEEEE in the germline V gene. The CDR3, as DNA: TGTGCCAGCAGCTCGGACGGACTAGCGGGAGGCGAGCAGTACTTC. Encoded protein: CASSSDGLAGGEQYF.

The chain recombines TRBV5-4 with TRBJ1-2; D gene unclear. Trimming pared 4 bases from V and 7 bases from J, leaving 11 bases between. Germline V CDR1 and CDR2: SGHNT, YYREEE (reference sequence). The CDR3 loop spans 12 amino acids. The CDR3 sequence: CASSPPYGGYTF. The CDR3 DNA sequence: TGTGCCAGCAGCCCTCCTTACGGTGGCTACACCTTC.

This clone has a handful of counts. This chain links TRBV7-8 with TRBJ2-1; no reliable D call. There are 12 residues in the CDR3. Germline assignment: CDR1 SGHVS and CDR2 FQNEAQ. The germline V and J ends were trimmed by 2 bases and 6 bases, with 5 bases remaining between them. The CDR3 DNA sequence: TGTGCCAGCAGCTTACCCGGCAATGAGCAGTTCTTC. It translates to CASSLPGNEQFF.